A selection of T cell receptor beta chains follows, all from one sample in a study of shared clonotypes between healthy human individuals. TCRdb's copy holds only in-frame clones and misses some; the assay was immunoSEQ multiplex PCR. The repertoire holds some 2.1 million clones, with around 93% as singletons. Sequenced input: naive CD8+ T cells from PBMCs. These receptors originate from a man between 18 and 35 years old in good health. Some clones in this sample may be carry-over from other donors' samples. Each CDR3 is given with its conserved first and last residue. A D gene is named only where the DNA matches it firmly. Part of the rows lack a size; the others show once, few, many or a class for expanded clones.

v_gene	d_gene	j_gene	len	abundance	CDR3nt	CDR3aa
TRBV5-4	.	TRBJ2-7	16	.	TGTGCCAGCAGCTTGGTCGGCCTCGGGGTATCCTACGAGCAGTACTTC	CASSLVGLGVSYEQYF
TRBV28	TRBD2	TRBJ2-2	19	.	TGTGCCAGCAGTTTTTTAGCCGGGACTAGCGGACGGAACACCGGGGAGCTGTTTTTT	CASSFLAGTSGRNTGELFF
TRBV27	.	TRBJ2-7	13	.	TGTGCCAGCAGCTCGGGGGCTACCTACGAGCAGTACTTC	CASSSGATYEQYF
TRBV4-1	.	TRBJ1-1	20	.	TGCGCCAGCAGCCTTTTCCCCAAGCCCGGCCCGGGAGGGGTTTCGACTGAAGCTTTCTTT	CASSLFPKPGPGGVSTEAFF
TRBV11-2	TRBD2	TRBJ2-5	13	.	TGTGCCAGCAGCTTAGGGGACGGGACTATCCAGTACTTC	CASSLGDGTIQYF
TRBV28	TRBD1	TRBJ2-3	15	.	TGTGCCACCCGTTTCTGGGACAGGGACGGAGATACGCAGTATTTT	CATRFWDRDGDTQYF
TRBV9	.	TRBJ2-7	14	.	TGTGCCAGCAGCGTAGCCGGGAGTAGCCACGAGCAGTACTTC	CASSVAGSSHEQYF
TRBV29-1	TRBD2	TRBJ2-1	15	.	TGCAGCGCGAGAATTACTAGCGGGATTTCCAATGAGCAGTTCTTC	CSARITSGISNEQFF
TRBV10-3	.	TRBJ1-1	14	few	TGTGCCATCAGTGAGTGGTACGGGTCGGGTGAAGCTTTCTTT	CAISEWYGSGEAFF
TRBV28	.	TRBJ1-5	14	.	TGTGCCAGCAGCTCCGGGACGGGCATAGGGCCCCAGCATTTT	CASSSGTGIGPQHF
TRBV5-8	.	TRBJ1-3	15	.	TGTGCCAGCAGCTTGACCCGGATCTCTGGAAACACCATATATTTT	CASSLTRISGNTIYF
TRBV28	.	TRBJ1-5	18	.	TGTGCCAGCAGTTTAAGTAGATCAGGGGAGGATGGCAATCAGCCCCAGCATTTT	CASSLSRSGEDGNQPQHF
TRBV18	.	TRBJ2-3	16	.	TGTGCCAGCTCACCACGAGAGCGGAGGGGCACAGATACGCAGTATTTT	CASSPRERRGTDTQYF
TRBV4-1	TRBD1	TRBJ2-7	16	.	TGCGCCAGCAGCCAATCGGGGACAGGTTTCTCCTACGAGCAGTACTTC	CASSQSGTGFSYEQYF
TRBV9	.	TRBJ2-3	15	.	TGTGCCAGCGCTCGCGGAGGGGCGAGGACAGATACGCAGTATTTT	CASARGGARTDTQYF
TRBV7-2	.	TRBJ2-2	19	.	TGTGCCAGCAGCTCCAATTTGAGGGTTGAGGGGTGGAATACCGGGGAGCTGTTTTTT	CASSSNLRVEGWNTGELFF
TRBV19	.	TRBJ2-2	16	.	TGTGCCAGTAGTGTTGGTCCAGGGATTTTTACCGGGGAGCTGTTTTTT	CASSVGPGIFTGELFF
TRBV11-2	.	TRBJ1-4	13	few	TGTGCCAGCAGTTTTACGGCCCTGCGGGGACTGTTTTTT	CASSFTALRGLFF
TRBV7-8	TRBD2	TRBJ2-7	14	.	TGTGCCAGCAGCTCCCGACTAGCAGTCTACGAGCAGTACTTC	CASSSRLAVYEQYF
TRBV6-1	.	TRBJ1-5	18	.	TGTGCCAGCAGTGAATATAGGGGGGGGGCTCGGAGTAATCAGCCCCAGCATTTT	CASSEYRGGARSNQPQHF
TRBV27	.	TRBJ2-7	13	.	TGTGCCAGCAGTTTGCTACAGCCCTACGAGCAGTACTTC	CASSLLQPYEQYF
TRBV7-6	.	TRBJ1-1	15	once	TGTGCCAGCAGCTTAGGCCCAGGGGAAAACACTGAAGCTTTCTTT	CASSLGPGENTEAFF
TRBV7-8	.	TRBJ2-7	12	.	TGTGCCAGCACCCTAAAGGGGGGCGAGCAGTACTTC	CASTLKGGEQYF
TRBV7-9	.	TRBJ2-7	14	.	TGTGCCAGCAGCCACGGACAGATTAATTACGAGCAGTACTTC	CASSHGQINYEQYF
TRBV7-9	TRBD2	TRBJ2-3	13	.	TGTGCCGTACGGAGCGGGAGGACAGATACGCAGTATTTT	CAVRSGRTDTQYF
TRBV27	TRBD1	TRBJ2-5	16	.	TGTGCCAGCAGTTCCTCCGGACAGGGTAGTGAAGAGACCCAGTACTTC	CASSSSGQGSEETQYF
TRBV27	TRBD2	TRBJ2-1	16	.	TGTGCCAGCAGTTTTCTTTGGCGGGAGAGTGGGAATGAGCAGTTCTTC	CASSFLWRESGNEQFF
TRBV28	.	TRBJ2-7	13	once	TGTGCCAGCAGCCCCAGGGTAAGCTACGAGCAGTACTTC	CASSPRVSYEQYF
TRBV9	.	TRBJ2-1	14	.	TGTGCCAGCAGCCCCCCCCCTTACCCCAATGAGCAGTTCTTC	CASSPPPYPNEQFF
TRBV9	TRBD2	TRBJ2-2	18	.	TGTGCCAGCAGCGCCCCCCCGCAAGTAGCGGGAGGTACCGGGGAGCTGTTTTTT	CASSAPPQVAGGTGELFF
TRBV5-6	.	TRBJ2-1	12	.	TGTGCCAGCAGCCGAATTGACAATGAGCAGTTCTTC	CASSRIDNEQFF